The entry below gives a single TCR beta chain sequence along with its context. Generated by immunoSEQ multiplex PCR, the TCRdb table keeps only in-frame clones and is missing some. The sample shows roughly 1.4 million clones, 98% of them seen only once. The CDR3 contains 13 residues. CDR1 is ENHRY, CDR2 SYGVKD, per germline. The V end was cut by 3 bases, the J end by 5 bases, with 7 bases between. This specimen belongs to a study of shared clonotypes between healthy human individuals. The source is a man between 25 and 39 years old in good health. Sample: naive CD4+ T cells sorted from blood. The subset here: CD45RA+ positively selected. The chain recombines TRBV10-3 with TRBJ2-2; unclear D gene. The CDR3 DNA follows: TGTGCCATCAGTGACGAGTATACCGGGGAGCTGTTTTTT. This sequence encodes CAISDEYTGELFF.